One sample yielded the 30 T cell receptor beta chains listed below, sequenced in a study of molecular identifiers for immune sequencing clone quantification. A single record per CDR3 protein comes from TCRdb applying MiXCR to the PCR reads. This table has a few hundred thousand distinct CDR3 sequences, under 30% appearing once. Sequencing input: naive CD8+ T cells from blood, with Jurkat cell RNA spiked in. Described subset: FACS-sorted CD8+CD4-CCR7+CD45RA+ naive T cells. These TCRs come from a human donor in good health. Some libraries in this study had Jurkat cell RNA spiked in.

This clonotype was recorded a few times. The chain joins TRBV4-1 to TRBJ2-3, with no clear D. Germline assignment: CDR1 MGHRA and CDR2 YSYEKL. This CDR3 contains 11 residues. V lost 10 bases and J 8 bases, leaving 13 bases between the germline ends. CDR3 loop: CATAETGTQYF. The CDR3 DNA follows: TGCGCCACCGCGGAAACGGGTACGCAGTATTTT.

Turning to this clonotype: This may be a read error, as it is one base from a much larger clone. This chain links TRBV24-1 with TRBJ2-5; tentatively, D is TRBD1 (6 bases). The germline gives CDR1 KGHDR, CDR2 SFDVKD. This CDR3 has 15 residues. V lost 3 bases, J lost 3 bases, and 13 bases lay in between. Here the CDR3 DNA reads TGTGCCACCAGTGATAACAGGGTCGGCAAAGAGACCCAGTACTTC. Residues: CATSDNRVGKETQYF.

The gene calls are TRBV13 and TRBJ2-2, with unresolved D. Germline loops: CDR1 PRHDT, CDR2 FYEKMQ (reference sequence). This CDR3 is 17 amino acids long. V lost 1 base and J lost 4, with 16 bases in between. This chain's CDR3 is CASSLEGTAASTGELFF. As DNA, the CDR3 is TGTGCCAGCAGCTTAGAAGGCACCGCGGCGAGCACCGGGGAGCTGTTTTTT.

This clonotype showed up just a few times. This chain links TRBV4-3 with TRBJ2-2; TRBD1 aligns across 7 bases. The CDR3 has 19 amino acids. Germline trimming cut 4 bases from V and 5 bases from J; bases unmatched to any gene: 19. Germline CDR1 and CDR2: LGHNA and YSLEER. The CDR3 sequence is CASSLGDRVGGLITGELFF. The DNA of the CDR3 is TGCGCCAGCAGCCTGGGGGATAGGGTAGGGGGCCTTATTACCGGGGAGCTGTTTTTT.

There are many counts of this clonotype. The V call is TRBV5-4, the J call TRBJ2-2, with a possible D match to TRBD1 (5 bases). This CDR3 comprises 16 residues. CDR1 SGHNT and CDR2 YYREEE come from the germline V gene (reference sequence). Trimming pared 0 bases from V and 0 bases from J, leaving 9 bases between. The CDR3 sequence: CASSLDLGANTGELFF. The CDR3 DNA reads TGTGCCAGCAGCTTGGATCTAGGGGCGAACACCGGGGAGCTGTTTTTT. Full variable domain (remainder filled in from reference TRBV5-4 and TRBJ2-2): ETGVTQSPTHLIKTRGQQVTLRCSSQSGHNTVSWYQQALGQGPQFIFQYYREEENGRGNFPPRFSGLQFPNYSSELNVNALELDDSALYLCASSLDLGANTGELFFGEGSRLTVL.

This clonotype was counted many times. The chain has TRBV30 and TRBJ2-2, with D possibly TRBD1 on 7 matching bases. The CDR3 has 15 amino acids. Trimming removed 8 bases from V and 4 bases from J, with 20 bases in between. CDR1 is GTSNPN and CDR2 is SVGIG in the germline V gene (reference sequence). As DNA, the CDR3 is TGTGCCGGAGGGACGACAGGGCTTGGCACCGGGGAGCTGTTTTTT. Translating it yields CAGGTTGLGTGELFF.

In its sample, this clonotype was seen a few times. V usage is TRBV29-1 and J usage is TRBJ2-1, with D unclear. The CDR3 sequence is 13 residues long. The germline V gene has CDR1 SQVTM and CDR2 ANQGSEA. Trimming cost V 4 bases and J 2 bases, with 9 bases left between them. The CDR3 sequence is CSVVASTYNEQFF. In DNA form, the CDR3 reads TGCAGCGTTGTGGCTTCTACCTACAATGAGCAGTTCTTC.

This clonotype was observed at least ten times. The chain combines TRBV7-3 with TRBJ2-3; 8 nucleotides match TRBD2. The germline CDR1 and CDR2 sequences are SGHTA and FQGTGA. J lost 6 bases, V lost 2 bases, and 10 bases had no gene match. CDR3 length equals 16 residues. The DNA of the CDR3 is TGTGCCAGCAGCTTAGGGGCCAGCGGGAGCGCGGATACGCAGTATTTT. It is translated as CASSLGASGSADTQYF.

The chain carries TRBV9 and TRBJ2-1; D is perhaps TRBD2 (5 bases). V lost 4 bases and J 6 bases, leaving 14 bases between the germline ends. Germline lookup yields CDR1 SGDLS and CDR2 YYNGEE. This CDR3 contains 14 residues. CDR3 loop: CASSPPFRGNEQFF. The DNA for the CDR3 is TGTGCCAGCAGCCCCCCGTTTCGGGGCAATGAGCAGTTCTTC.

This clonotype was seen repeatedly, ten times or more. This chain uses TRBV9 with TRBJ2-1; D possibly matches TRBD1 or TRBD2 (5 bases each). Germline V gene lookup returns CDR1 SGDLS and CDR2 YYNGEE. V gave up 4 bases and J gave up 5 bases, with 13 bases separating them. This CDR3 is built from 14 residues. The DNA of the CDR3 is TGTGCCAGCAGCTCCCGGGACCATCACAATGAGCAGTTCTTC. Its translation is CASSSRDHHNEQFF. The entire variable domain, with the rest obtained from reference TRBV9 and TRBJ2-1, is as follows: DSGVTQTPKHLITATGQRVTLRCSPRSGDLSVYWYQQSLDQGLQFLIQYYNGEERAKGNILERFSAQQFPDLHSELNLSSLELGDSALYFCASSSRDHHNEQFFGPGTRLTVL.

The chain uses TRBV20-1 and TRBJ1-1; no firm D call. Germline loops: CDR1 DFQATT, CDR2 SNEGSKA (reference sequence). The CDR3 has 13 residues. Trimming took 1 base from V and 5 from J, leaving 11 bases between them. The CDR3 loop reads CSARALGETEAFF. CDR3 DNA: TGCAGTGCTAGAGCTTTAGGCGAGACTGAAGCTTTCTTT.

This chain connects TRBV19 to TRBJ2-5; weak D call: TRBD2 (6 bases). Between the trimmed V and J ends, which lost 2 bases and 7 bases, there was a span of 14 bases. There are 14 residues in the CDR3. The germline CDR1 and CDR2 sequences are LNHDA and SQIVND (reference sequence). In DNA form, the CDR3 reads TGTGCCAGTAGTATATACCTTAGCGGAGGGACCCAGTACTTC. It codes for CASSIYLSGGTQYF.

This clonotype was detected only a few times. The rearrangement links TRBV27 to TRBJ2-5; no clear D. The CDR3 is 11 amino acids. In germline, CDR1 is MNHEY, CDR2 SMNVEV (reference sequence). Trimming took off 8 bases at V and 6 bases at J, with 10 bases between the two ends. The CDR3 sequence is CASGFYKTQYF. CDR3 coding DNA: TGTGCCAGCGGATTTTATAAGACCCAGTACTTC.

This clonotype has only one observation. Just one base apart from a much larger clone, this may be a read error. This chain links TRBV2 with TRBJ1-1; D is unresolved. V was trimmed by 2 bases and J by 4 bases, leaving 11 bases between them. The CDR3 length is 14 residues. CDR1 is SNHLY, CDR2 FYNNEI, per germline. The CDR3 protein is CASSEFPEITEAFF. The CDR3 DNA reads TGTGCCAGCAGTGAATTCCCAGAGATCACTGAAGCTTTCTTT.

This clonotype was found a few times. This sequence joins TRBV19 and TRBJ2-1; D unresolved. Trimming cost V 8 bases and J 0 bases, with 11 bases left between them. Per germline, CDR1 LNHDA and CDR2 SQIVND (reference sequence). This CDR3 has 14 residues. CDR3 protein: CASGVLSSYNEQFF. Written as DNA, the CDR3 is TGTGCCAGTGGAGTGCTAAGCTCCTACAATGAGCAGTTCTTC.

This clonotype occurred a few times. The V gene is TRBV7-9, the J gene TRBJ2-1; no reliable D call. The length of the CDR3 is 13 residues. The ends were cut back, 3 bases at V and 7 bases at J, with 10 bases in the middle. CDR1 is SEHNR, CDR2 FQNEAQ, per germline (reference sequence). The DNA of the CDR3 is TGTGCCAGCAGCTTGTTATTTCATAATGAGCAGTTCTTC. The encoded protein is CASSLLFHNEQFF.

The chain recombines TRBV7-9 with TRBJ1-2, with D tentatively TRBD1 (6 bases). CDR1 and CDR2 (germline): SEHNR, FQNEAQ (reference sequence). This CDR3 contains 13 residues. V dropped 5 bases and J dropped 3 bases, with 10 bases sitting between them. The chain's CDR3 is CASSLRQDYGYTF. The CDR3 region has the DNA TGTGCCAGCAGCCTTCGACAGGACTATGGCTACACCTTC.

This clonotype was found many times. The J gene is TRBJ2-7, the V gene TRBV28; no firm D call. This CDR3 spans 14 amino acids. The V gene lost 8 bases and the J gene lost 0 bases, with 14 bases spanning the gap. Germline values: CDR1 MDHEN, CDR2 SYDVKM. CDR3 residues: CASQVSLSSYEQYF. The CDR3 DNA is TGTGCCAGCCAAGTTTCCCTAAGCTCCTACGAGCAGTACTTC.

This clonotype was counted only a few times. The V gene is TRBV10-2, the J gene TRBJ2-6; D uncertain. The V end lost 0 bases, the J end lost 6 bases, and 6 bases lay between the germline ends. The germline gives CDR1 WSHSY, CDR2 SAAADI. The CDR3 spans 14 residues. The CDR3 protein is CASSESRLANVLTF. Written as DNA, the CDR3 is TGCGCCAGCAGTGAGTCGAGACTGGCCAACGTCCTGACTTTC.

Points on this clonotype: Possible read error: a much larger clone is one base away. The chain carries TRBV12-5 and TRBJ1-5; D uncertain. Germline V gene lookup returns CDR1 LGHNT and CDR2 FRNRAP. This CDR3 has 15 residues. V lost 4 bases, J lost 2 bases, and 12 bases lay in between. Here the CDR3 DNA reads TGTGCTAGTGGTTCCCTGACGGATTGCAATCAGCCCCAGCATTTT. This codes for CASGSLTDCNQPQHF.

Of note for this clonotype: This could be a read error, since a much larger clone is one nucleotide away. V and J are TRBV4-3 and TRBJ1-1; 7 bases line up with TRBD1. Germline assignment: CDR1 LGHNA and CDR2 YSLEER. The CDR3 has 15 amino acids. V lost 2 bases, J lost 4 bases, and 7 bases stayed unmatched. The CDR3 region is CASSQYRGFPTEAFF. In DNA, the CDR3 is TGCGCCAGCAGCCAATACAGGGGTTTTCCCACTGAAGCTTTCTTT.

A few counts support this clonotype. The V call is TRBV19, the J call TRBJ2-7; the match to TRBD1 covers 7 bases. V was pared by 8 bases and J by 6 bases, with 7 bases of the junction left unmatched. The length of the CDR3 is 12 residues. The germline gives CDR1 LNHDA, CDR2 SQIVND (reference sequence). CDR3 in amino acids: CASSRGNAEQYF. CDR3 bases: TGTGCCAGTTCCAGGGGGAACGCCGAGCAGTACTTC.

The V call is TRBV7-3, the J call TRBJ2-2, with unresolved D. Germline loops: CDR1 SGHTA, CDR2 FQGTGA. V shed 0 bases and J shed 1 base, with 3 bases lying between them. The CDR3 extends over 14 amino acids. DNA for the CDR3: TGTGCCAGCAGCTTAACCCTGAACACCGGGGAGCTGTTTTTT. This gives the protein CASSLTLNTGELFF. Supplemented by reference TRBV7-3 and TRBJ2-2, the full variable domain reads GAGVSQTPSNKVTEKGKYVELRCDPISGHTALYWYRQSLGQGPEFLIYFQGTGAADDSGLPNDRFFAVRPEGSVSTLKIQRTERGDSAVYLCASSLTLNTGELFFGEGSRLTVL.

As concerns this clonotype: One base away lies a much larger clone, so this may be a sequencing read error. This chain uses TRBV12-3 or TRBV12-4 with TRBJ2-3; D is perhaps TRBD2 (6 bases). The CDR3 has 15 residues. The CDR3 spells CAGSQGGLGTDTQYF. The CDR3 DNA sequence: TGTGCCGGCAGCCAAGGAGGGTTGGGCACAGATACGCAGTATTTT.

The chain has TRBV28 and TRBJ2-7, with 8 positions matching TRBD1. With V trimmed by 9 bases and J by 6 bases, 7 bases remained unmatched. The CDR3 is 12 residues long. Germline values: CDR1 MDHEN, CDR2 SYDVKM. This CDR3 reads CASCQGATEQYF. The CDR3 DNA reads TGTGCCAGTTGCCAGGGGGCTACCGAGCAGTACTTC.

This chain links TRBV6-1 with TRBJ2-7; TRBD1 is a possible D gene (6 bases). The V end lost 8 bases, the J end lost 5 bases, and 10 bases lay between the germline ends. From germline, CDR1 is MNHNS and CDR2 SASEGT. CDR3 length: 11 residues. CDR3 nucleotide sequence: TGTGCCAGCGGACAGACCCACGAGCAGTACTTC. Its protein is CASGQTHEQYF.

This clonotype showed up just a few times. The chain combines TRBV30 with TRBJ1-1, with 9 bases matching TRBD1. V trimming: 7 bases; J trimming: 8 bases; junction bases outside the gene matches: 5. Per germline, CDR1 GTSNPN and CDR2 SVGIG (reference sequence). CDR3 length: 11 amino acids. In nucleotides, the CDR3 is TGTGCCTTGTGGACAGGGGTGGAAGCTTTCTTT. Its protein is CALWTGVEAFF.

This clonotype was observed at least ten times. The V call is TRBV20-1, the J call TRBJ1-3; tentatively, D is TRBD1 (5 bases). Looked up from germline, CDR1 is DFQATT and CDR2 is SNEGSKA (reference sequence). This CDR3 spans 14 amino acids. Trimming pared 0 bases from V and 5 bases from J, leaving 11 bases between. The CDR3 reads CSAREAGLRNTIYF. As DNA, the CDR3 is TGCAGTGCTAGAGAGGCAGGGCTAAGAAACACCATATATTTT.

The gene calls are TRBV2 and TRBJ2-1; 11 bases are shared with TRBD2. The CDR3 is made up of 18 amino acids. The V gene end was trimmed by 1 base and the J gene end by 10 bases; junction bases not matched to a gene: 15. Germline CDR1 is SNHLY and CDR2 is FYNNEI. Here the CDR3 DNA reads TGTGCCAGCAGTGAAGGGATAGCGGGGGGGCCACCTCATGGCGAGCAGTTCTTC. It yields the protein CASSEGIAGGPPHGEQFF.

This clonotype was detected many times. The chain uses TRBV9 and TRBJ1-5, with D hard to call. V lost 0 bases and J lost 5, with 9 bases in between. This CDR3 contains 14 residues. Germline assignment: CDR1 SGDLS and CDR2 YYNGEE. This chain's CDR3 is CASSVVDGDQPQHF. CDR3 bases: TGTGCCAGCAGCGTAGTGGACGGGGATCAGCCCCAGCATTTT.